This passage covers 12 T cell receptor beta chains from one sample sequenced in a study of control samples from healthy donors and cancer patients. Produced via immunoSEQ multiplex PCR; TCRdb's table is partial and in-frame only. The sample includes 80,000 or so clones, roughly 91% of them seen just once. The source material was blood. These receptors were taken from a man aged 50 to 60 in good health.

The CDR3 is CASSLGPTLAKNIQYF. Here the CDR3 DNA reads TGCGCCAGCAGCTTGGGACCCACCCTAGCCAAAAACATTCAGTACTTC. The chain combines TRBV5-1 with TRBJ2-4, with D unclear. Germline lookup yields CDR1 SGHRS and CDR2 YFSETQ. V was cut by 0 bases and J by 0 bases, with 10 bases left in between. The CDR3 loop spans 16 amino acids.

The chain combines TRBV7-2 with TRBJ2-2; 8 positions agree with TRBD1. The ends lost 6 bases at V and 1 base at J; junction bases unmatched: 4. The CDR3 length is 15 residues. Germline V gene data show CDR1 as SGHTA and CDR2 as FQGNSA. As DNA, the CDR3 is TGTGCCAGCAGACCGGGGACAGGGAACACCGGGGAGCTGTTTTTT. Translating gives CASRPGTGNTGELFF.

CDR3 protein: CASSLGAATLYGYTF. CDR3 coding DNA: TGCGCCAGCAGCTTGGGTGCGGCCACCCTCTATGGCTACACCTTC. V usage is TRBV5-1 and J usage is TRBJ1-2; the D is unclear. V was trimmed by 0 bases and J by 4 bases, leaving 13 bases between them. The germline gives CDR1 SGHRS, CDR2 YFSETQ. The CDR3 extends over 15 amino acids.

Written as DNA, the CDR3 is TGCGCCAGCAGCTCAAGCCTGGGGAATGAGCAGTTCTTC. This codes for CASSSSLGNEQFF. The genes are TRBV5-1 and TRBJ2-1; D is undetermined. Trimming removed 3 bases at V and 7 bases at J, with 11 bases between. The germline CDR1 and CDR2 sequences are SGHRS and YFSETQ. The CDR3 totals 13 residues.

The V call is TRBV19, the J call TRBJ2-5; 7 positions agree with TRBD1. The germline V gene has CDR1 LNHDA and CDR2 SQIVND (reference sequence). The CDR3 consists of 13 residues. Trimming removed 3 bases from V and 7 bases from J; junction bases left unmatched: 5. The CDR3, as DNA: TGTGCCAGTAGTATGGACAGGATCGGGACCCAGTACTTC. Amino acids: CASSMDRIGTQYF.

This sequence joins TRBV19 and TRBJ1-2; D not certain. V was trimmed by 8 bases and J by 3 bases, leaving 13 bases between them. This CDR3 has 13 residues. The germline gives CDR1 LNHDA, CDR2 SQIVND (reference sequence). CDR3: CASSWGRDYGYTF. The CDR3 DNA is TGTGCCAGTTCCTGGGGAAGGGACTATGGCTACACCTTC.

The chain employs TRBV19 and TRBJ1-6; D not certain. This CDR3 has 14 residues. Germline CDR1 LNHDA, CDR2 SQIVND (reference sequence). V gave up 3 bases and J gave up 8 bases, with 11 bases separating them. CDR3 nucleotide sequence: TGTGCCAGTAGTATGGTGGGTGGTGATTCACCCCTCCACTTT. It codes for CASSMVGGDSPLHF. The full variable domain, its missing parts supplied by reference TRBV19 and TRBJ1-6, is DGGITQSPKYLFRKEGQNVTLSCEQNLNHDAMYWYRQDPGQGLRLIYYSQIVNDFQKGDIAEGYSVSREKKESFPLTVTSAQKNPTAFYLCASSMVGGDSPLHFGNGTRLTVT.

This chain connects TRBV6-6 to TRBJ1-6, with D unclear. The ends were cut back, 2 bases at V and 9 bases at J, with 11 bases in the middle. Germline V gene lookup returns CDR1 MNHNY and CDR2 SVGAGI (reference sequence). The CDR3 extends over 14 amino acids. For the CDR3, the DNA is TGTGCCAGCAGTTACAACGGTAACAGTTCACCCCTCCACTTT. The encoded protein is CASSYNGNSSPLHF.

V and J are TRBV7-8 and TRBJ2-7; a weak D match, TRBD2 (6 bases). The CDR3 spans 15 residues. Germline loops: CDR1 SGHVS, CDR2 FQNEAQ. V lost 5 bases and J 3 bases, leaving 17 bases between the germline ends. This CDR3 reads CASSPRRGQNYEQYF. In DNA, the CDR3 is TGTGCCAGCAGCCCCCGGCGGGGCCAGAACTACGAGCAGTACTTC. Full variable domain (missing parts from reference TRBV7-8 and TRBJ2-7): GAGVSQSPRYKVAKRGQDVALRCDPISGHVSLFWYQQALGQGPEFLTYFQNEAQLDKSGLPSDRFFAERPEGSVSTLKIQRTQQEDSAVYLCASSPRRGQNYEQYFGPGTRLTVT.

This clone was found a few times. The J gene is TRBJ1-6, the V gene TRBV4-2; 10 nucleotides line up with TRBD1. CDR3 length equals 14 residues. The trim removed 3 bases at V and 10 bases at J, leaving 3 bases unmatched. Germline lookup yields CDR1 LGHNA and CDR2 YNFKEQ. The CDR3 spells CASSQGQGISPLHF. CDR3 coding DNA: TGTGCCAGCAGCCAGGGACAGGGGATATCACCCCTCCACTTT.

The rearrangement uses TRBV11-2 and TRBJ2-3, with D tentatively TRBD1 (5 bases). The CDR3 spans 14 residues. Trimming pared 7 bases from V and 2 bases from J, leaving 13 bases between. Germline V gene sequence: CDR1 SGHAT, CDR2 FQNNGV. The CDR3 DNA sequence: TGTGCCAGCACCAAAGACAGCACCACAGATACGCAGTATTTT. Protein sequence: CASTKDSTTDTQYF.

The count of this clone is one. The chain carries TRBV27 and TRBJ1-6, with 11 bases that match TRBD1. Germline values: CDR1 MNHEY, CDR2 SMNVEV (reference sequence). The CDR3 consists of 13 residues. V lost 8 bases, J lost 9 bases, and 3 bases stayed unmatched. CDR3 sequence: CASRTGGGSPLHF. CDR3 nucleotide sequence: TGTGCCAGCCGGACAGGGGGCGGTTCACCCCTCCACTTT.